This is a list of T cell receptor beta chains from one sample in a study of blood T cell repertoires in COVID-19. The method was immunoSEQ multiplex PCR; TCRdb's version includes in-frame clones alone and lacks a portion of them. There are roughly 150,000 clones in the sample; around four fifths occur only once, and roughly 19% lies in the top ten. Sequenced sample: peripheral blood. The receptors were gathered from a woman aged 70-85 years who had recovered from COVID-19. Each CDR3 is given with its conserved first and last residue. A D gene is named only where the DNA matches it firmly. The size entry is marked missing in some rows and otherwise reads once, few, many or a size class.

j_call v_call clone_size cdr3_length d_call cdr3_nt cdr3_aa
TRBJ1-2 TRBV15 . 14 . TGTGCCACCAGCAGAGCCGACAGCACCTATGGCTACACCTTC CATSRADSTYGYTF
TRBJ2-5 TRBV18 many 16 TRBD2 TGTGCCAGCTCACCCACGAGCGGGAGGGCCCAGGAGACCCAGTACTTC CASSPTSGRAQETQYF
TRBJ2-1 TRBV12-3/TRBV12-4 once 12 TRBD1 TGTGCCAGCAGTCCCCTCCGGGACAGGGCGTTCTTC CASSPLRDRAFF
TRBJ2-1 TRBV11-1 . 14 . TGTGCCAGCGGGAGAACAGGGAACAACAATGAGCAGTTCTTC CASGRTGNNNEQFF
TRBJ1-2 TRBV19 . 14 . TGTGCCAGTAGTAGGGGCGGGGGGCCCTATGGCTACACCTTC CASSRGGGPYGYTF
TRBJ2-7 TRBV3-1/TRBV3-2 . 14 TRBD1 TGTGCCAGCAGCCCCTCAGGGGGCAAATACGAGCAGTACTTC CASSPSGGKYEQYF
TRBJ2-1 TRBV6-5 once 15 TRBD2 TGTGCCAGCAGACCGACTAGCGGGGCGTACAATGAGCAGTTCTTC CASRPTSGAYNEQFF
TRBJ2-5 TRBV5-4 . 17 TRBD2 TGTGCCAGCAGCCGGGGGACTAGCGGGGGGGCACGGGAGACCCAGTACTTC CASSRGTSGGARETQYF
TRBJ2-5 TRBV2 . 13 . TGTGCCAGCAGTGTGGAGATCCAAGAGACCCAGTACTTC CASSVEIQETQYF
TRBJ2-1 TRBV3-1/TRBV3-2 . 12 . TGTGCCAGCAGCCAGGGTTCGGGTGAGCAGTTCTTC CASSQGSGEQFF
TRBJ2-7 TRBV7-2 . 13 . TGTGCCAGCAGCCCGGCAAGGGATTCGGGACAGTACTTC CASSPARDSGQYF
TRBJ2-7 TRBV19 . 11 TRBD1 TGTGCCAGTCGGGACAGATACGAGCAGTACTTC CASRDRYEQYF
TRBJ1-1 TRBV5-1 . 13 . TGCGCCAGCAGCCTAGGCCTGAACACTGAAGCTTTCTTT CASSLGLNTEAFF
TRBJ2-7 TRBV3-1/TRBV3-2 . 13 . TGTGCCAGCAGCCAAGGTGCTAGGTACGAGCAGTACTTC CASSQGARYEQYF
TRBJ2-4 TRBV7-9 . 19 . TGTGCCAGCAGCTCCGGAACTAGCTGGTCTGTTGTAGCCAAAAACATTCAGTACTTC CASSSGTSWSVVAKNIQYF
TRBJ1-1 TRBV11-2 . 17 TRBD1 TGTGCCAGCAGCTTAGCCCCGGTCCCCACAGGGGGCATTGAAGCTTTCTTT CASSLAPVPTGGIEAFF
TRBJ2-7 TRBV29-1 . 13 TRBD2 TGCAGCGCCCTGACTAGCGGCTCCTACGAGCAGTACTTC CSALTSGSYEQYF
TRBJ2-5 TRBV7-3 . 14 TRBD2 TGTGCCAGCAGCCCAGTAGCGGGAGTCGGGACCCAGTACTTC CASSPVAGVGTQYF
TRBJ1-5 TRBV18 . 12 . TGTGCCAGCTCCTTCAGCCAGGGGCCCCAGCATTTT CASSFSQGPQHF
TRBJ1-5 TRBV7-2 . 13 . TGTGCCAGCGGATCGGACAACGGGCAGCCCCAGCATTTT CASGSDNGQPQHF
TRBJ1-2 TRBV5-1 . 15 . TGCGCCAGCAGCTTGGCCCCTGGCAGGCCGAATGGCTACACCTTC CASSLAPGRPNGYTF
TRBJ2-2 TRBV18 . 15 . TGTGCCAGCTCGCAAAGGGGGAGCAACACCGGGGAGCTGTTTTTT CASSQRGSNTGELFF
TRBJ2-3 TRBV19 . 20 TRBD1 TGTGCCAGTAGTGGGCCGGCCGGGACAGGGGCGCACCCCTCCACAGATACGCAGTATTTT CASSGPAGTGAHPSTDTQYF
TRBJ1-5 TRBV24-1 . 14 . TGTGCCACCAGTGATAGCACAGGGTTTCAGCCCCAGCATTTT CATSDSTGFQPQHF
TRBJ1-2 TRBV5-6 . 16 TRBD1 TGTGCCAGCAGCTTCCCCCGGGACAGGGTAGGGTATGGCTACACCTTC CASSFPRDRVGYGYTF
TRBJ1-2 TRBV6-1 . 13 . TGTGCCAGCAGTGAGATGACAAACTATGGCTACACCTTC CASSEMTNYGYTF
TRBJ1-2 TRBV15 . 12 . TGTGCCACCTCACAGTTCTCCTATGGCTACACCTTC CATSQFSYGYTF
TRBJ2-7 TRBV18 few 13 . TGTGCCAGCTCACCCGGACAGCCCTACGAGCAGTACTTC CASSPGQPYEQYF
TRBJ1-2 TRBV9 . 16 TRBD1 TGTGCCAGCAGCGTAGCGACAGGGGTCTTTCAGGGTGGCTACACCTTC CASSVATGVFQGGYTF
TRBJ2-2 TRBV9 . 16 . TGTGCCAGCAGCCCCCCGGGACAATTGAACACCGGGGAGCTGTTTTTT CASSPPGQLNTGELFF
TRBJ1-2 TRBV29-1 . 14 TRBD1 TGCAGCGCCGGCGGGGGACAGGGTAACTATGGCTACACCTTC CSAGGGQGNYGYTF
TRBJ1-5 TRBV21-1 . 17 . TGTGCCAGCAGCAGGGTTCGGACAGTATATAGCAATCAGCCCCAGCATTTT CASSRVRTVYSNQPQHF
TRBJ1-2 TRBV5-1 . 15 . TGCGCCAGCAGCTTGAACGGTTCCCCAAACTATGGCTACACCTTC CASSLNGSPNYGYTF
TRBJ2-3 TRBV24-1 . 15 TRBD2 TGTGCCACCAGTGGCGGGGACTACCGCACAGATACGCAGTATTTT CATSGGDYRTDTQYF
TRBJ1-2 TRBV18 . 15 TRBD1 TGTGCCAGCTCACCAACAGGGGCCCCTAACTATGGCTACACCTTC CASSPTGAPNYGYTF
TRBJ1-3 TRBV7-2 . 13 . TGTGCCAGCACCCTACGCTCTGGAAACACCATATATTTT CASTLRSGNTIYF
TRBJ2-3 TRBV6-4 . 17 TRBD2 TGTGCCAGCAGTGAGCCCACAACTAGCGGGAGTATAGATACGCAGTATTTT CASSEPTTSGSIDTQYF
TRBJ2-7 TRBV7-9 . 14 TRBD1 TGTGCCAGCAGCGTCTCCGGGACAGTCTACGAGCAGTACTTC CASSVSGTVYEQYF
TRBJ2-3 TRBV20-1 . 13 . TGCAGTGCTAGTGTGCGGGGAGAGGATACGCAGTATTTT CSASVRGEDTQYF
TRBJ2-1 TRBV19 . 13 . TGTGCCAGTAGCCCGGACAGTAACAATGAGCAGTTCTTC CASSPDSNNEQFF
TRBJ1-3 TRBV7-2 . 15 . TGTGCCAGCAGCCTCGGGTCTAGCTCTGGAAACACCATATATTTT CASSLGSSSGNTIYF
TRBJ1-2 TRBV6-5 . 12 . TGTGCCAGCAGTAACAGGGCCGGAGGCTACACCTTC CASSNRAGGYTF
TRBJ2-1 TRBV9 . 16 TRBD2 TGTGCCAGCAGCGTAGTGTCCGGGACTAGCGGCAATGAGCAGTTCTTC CASSVVSGTSGNEQFF
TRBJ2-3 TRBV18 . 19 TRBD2 TGTGCCAGCTCACCAGGACTAGCGGGGGCCCTCGGGGGGCCAGATACGCAGTATTTT CASSPGLAGALGGPDTQYF
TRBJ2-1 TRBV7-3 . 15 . TGTGCCAGCAGCTTATTCCCAGGGGGGCTCAATGAGCAGTTCTTC CASSLFPGGLNEQFF
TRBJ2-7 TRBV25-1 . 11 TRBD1 TGTGCCAGCGGGGCGACAGGGGTGGAGTACTTC CASGATGVEYF
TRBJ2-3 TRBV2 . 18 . TGTGCCAGCATCGACCTGGGTGCGGGAATCGTTAGGGCCCATACGCAGTATTTT CASIDLGAGIVRAHTQYF
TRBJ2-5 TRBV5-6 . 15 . TGTGCCAGCAGCTTGACCTCTGTCCTACCGGAGGTCCAGTACTTC CASSLTSVLPEVQYF
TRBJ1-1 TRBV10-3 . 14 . TGTGCCGCCACCGCGCGCCCGGGGAACACTGAAGCTTTCTTT CAATARPGNTEAFF
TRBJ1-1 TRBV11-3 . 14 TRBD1 TGTGCCAGCAGCTCCGGGACAGGAAGAACTGAAGCTTTCTTT CASSSGTGRTEAFF
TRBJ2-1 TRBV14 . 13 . TGTGCCAGCAGCCAAGGAGGGCTCGATGAGCAGTTCTTC CASSQGGLDEQFF
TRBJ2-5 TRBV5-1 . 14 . TGCGCCAGCAGGATAACTCCGAGGGCAGAGACCCAGTACTTC CASRITPRAETQYF
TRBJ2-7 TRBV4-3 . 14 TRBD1 TGCGCCAGCAGCCCCGAACAGGGGACCTACGAGCAGTACTTC CASSPEQGTYEQYF
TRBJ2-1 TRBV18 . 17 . TGTGCCAGCTCCCCCCGGTCGGTATCAGGTGGTTACAATGAGCAGTTCTTC CASSPRSVSGGYNEQFF
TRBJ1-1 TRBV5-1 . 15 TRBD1 TGCGCCAGCAGCCGGGGGGCAGGGGGCCGGACTGAAGCTTTCTTT CASSRGAGGRTEAFF
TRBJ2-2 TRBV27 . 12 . TGTGCCACCTCAAAGGGGGTCGGGGAGCTGTTTTTT CATSKGVGELFF
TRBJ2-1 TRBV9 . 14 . TGTGCCAGCAGCGTGTTGCTAGCTGGGAATGAGCAGTTCTTC CASSVLLAGNEQFF
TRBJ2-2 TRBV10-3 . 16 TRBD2 TGTGCCATCAGTGAGGGTAGCGGGGCGGGGACCGGGGAGCTGTTTTTT CAISEGSGAGTGELFF
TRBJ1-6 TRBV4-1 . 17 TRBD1 TGCGCCAGCAGCCTGGGACAGGCGAGCTCCTATAATTCACCCCTCCACTTT CASSLGQASSYNSPLHF
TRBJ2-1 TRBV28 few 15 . TGTGCCAGCAGTTTAGGGGAGGCAGGGCCCGTAGGCCAGTTCTTC CASSLGEAGPVGQFF